This T cell receptor beta chain is from a study of graft-versus-host responses after intestinal transplantation. Study in general: Transplant recipients had multivisceral, liver-intestinal, or isolated intestinal grafts.

On this clone: The antigen is not known.

This CDR3 contains 15 residues. Germline V gives CDR1 SNHLY, CDR2 FYNNEI. The ends were cut back, 5 bases at V and 0 bases at J, with 10 bases in the middle. The assay was immunoSEQ multiplex PCR, and TCRdb's table has in-frame clones only and misses some. Of about 98,000 clones listed, 86% are singletons. Study-level points and caveats: GvH clonotypes were identified within recipient marrow, with a subset emerging first in ileum or blood.

This chain joins TRBV2 and TRBJ1-4; TRBD1 might be the D (5 bases). Sequenced material: PBMCs, taken 255 days after intestinal transplant. This clonotype was obtained from a human patient who received an intestinal transplant, so some T cells may come from the graft donor. CDR3 DNA sequence: TGTGCCAGCAGTTCCAGGGAATCAACTAATGAAAAACTGTTTTTT. Protein: CASSSRESTNEKLFF.